The clone carrying this TCR beta chain was observed a handful of times. The sequencing template was cDNA reverse transcribed from extracted RNA. Measured with immunoSEQ multiplex PCR; TCRdb has only the in-frame clones, and not every one. The table lists around 250,000 clones, less than 80% of them singletons. Researchers took lesional scalp punch biopsies and peripheral blood from people who were alopecia areata patients. This entry is derived from a study of CD8+ T cells in alopecia areata. Whole-study context: Patients remained on tofacitinib for 6 to 18 months and then went 6 months without it.

This CDR3 is built from 15 residues. Germline assignment: CDR1 SGDLS and CDR2 YYNGEE. Trimming removed 4 bases at V and 2 bases at J, with 13 bases between. The source is a human donor with alopecia areata. The source was CD4+ T cells sorted from blood, collected at week 0. This chain connects TRBV9 to TRBJ1-5, with D perhaps matching TRBD1 (6 bases). The CDR3 coding sequence is TGTGCCAGCAGCCGCACGGGGGGGCGCAATCAGCCCCAGCATTTT. It yields the protein CASSRTGGRNQPQHF.